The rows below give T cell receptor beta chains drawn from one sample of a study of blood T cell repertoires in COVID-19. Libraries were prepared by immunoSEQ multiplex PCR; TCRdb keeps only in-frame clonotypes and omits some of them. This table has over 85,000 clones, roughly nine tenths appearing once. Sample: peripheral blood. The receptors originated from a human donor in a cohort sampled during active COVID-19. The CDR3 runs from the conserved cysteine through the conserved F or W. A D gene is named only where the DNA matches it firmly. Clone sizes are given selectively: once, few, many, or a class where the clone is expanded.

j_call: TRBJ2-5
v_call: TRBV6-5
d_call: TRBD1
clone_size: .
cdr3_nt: TGTGCCAGCAGTCCCCGGGACAGCCAAGAGACCCAGTACTTC
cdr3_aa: CASSPRDSQETQYF

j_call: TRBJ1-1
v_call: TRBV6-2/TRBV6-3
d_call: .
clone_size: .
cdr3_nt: TGTGCCAGCAGCTCCCGGGGGGCGAGCACTGAAGCTTTCTTT
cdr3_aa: CASSSRGASTEAFF

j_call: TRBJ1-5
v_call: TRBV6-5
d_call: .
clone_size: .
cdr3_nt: TGTGCCAGCAGTAGGACAGATCTCAATCAGCCCCAGCATTTT
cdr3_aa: CASSRTDLNQPQHF

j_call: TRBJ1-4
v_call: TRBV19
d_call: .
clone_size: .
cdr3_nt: TGTGCCAGTAGTATAGTAAACAGGGCCGGTGAAAAACTGTTTTTT
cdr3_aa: CASSIVNRAGEKLFF

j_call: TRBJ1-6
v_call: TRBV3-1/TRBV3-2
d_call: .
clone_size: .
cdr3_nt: TGTGCCAGCAGCCAGGCAGGGTATAATTCACCCCTCCACTTT
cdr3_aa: CASSQAGYNSPLHF

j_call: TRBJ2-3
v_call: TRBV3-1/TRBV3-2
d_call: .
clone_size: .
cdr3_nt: TGTGCCAGCAGCCAAGCCCGAGGGGGGGGTCCTAGCACAGATACGCAGTATTTT
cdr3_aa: CASSQARGGGPSTDTQYF

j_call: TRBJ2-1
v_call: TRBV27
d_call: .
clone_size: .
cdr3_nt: TGTGCCAGTTCCTTGGGGCCCAGAGAAGGCTCAAGGAGGCAGTTCTTC
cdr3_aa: CASSLGPREGSRRQFF

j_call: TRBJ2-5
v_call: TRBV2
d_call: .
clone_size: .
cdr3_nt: TGTGCCAGCAGCATCCACGGACAGGGAGGGATTGAGACCCAGTACTTC
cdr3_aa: CASSIHGQGGIETQYF

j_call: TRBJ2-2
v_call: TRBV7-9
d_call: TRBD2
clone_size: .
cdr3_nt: TGTGCCAGCAGCTTGGGGACTAGCGGGAGGCAAAACACCGGGGAGCTGTTTTTT
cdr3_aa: CASSLGTSGRQNTGELFF

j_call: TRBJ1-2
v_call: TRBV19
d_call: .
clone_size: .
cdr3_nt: TGTGCCAGTAGTGTTTATGGGACACGAACTAACTATGGCTACACCTTC
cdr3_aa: CASSVYGTRTNYGYTF

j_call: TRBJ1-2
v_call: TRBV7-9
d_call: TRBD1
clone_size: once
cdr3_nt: TGTGCCAGCAGCCAAACCCAACAGGGGAGTGGCTACACCTTC
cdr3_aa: CASSQTQQGSGYTF

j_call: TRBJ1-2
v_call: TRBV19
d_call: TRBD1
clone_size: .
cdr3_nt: TGTGCCAGCTGGACAGGGACCTTTAAGAACTATGGCTACACCTTC
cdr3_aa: CASWTGTFKNYGYTF

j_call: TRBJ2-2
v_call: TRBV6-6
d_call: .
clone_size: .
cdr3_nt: TGTGCCAGCAGCCGAACACCTTCGAACACCGGGGAGCTGTTTTTT
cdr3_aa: CASSRTPSNTGELFF

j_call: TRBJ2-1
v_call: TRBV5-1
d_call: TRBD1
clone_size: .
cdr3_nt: TGCGCCAGCACCTGGACAGGGGTCGATGAGCAGTTCTTC
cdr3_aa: CASTWTGVDEQFF

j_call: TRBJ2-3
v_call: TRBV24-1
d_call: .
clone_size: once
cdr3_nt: TGTGCCACCAGTGGAGGCCCGGGTTGGGCAGATACGCAGTATTTT
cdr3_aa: CATSGGPGWADTQYF

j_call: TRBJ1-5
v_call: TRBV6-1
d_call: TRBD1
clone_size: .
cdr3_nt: TGTGCCAGCAGTGCGCCGGGACAGCTGACAAGCAATCAGCCCCAGCATTTT
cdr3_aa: CASSAPGQLTSNQPQHF

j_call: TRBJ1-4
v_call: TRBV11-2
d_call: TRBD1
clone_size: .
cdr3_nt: TGTGCCAGCAGCCCCGGGACAGCTAATGAAAAACTGTTTTTT
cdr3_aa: CASSPGTANEKLFF

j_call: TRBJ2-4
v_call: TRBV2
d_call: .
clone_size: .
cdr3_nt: TGTGCCAGCAGTGTGGGGCAGGGGATAGCCAAAAACATTCAGTACTTC
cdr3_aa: CASSVGQGIAKNIQYF

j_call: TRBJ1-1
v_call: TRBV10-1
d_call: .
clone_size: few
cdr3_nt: TGCGCCACCTCAGGGATATGGGGCACTGAAGCTTTCTTT
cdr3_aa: CATSGIWGTEAFF

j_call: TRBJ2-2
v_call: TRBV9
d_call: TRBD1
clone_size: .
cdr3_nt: TGTGCCAGCAGCCCCCAAGGACAGGGGTCAGCCGGGGAGCTGTTTTTT
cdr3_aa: CASSPQGQGSAGELFF

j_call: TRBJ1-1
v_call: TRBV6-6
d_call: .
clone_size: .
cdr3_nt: TGTGCCAGCATAAACACTGAAGCTTTCTTT
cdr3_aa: CASINTEAFF

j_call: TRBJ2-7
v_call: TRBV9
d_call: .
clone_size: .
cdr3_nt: TGTGCCAGCAGCGTGAGGGCCGACAGGACCTACGAGCAGTACTTC
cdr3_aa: CASSVRADRTYEQYF

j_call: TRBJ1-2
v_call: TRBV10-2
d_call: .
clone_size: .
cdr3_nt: TGCGCCAGCAGCTTAGGGGGACAAAGCTATGGCTACACCTTC
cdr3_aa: CASSLGGQSYGYTF

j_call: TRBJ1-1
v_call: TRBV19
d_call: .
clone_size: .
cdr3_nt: TGTGCCAGTAGTAGGCCCGGCCAGGGCACTGAAGCTTTCTTT
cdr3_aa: CASSRPGQGTEAFF

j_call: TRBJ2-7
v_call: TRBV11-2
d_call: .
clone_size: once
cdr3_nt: TGTGCCAGCAGCTTAGCAAGCGGAGCAGTCTACGAGCAGTACTTC
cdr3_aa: CASSLASGAVYEQYF

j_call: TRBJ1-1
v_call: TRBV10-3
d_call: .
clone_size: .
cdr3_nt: TGTGCCATCAGTGAGTCGGCAGCGCTGAACACTGAAGCTTTCTTT
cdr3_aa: CAISESAALNTEAFF

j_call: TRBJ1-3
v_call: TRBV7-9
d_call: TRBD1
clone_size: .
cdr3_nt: TGTGCCAGCAGCTTAGAGGGGGCATTTGGTGGAAACACCATATATTTT
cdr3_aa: CASSLEGAFGGNTIYF

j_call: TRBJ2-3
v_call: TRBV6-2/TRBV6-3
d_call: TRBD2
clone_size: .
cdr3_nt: TGTGCCAGCAGTACCCCAACTTCCACTAGCGGGAGAACAGATACGCAGTATTTT
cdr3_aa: CASSTPTSTSGRTDTQYF

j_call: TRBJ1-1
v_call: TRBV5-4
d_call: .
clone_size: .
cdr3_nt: TGTGCCAGCAGCTTGGGGGACCCCAGGGGACCCACTGAAGCTTTCTTT
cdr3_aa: CASSLGDPRGPTEAFF

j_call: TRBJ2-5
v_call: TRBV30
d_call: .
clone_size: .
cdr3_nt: TGTGCCTGGAGGGGAGAAGTCGGAAAGACCCAGTACTTC
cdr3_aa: CAWRGEVGKTQYF

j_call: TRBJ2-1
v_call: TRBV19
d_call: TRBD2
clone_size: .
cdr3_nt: TGTGCCAGTAAAGTCGGGACTAGCGGGAAGAGCTCCTACAATGAGCAGTTCTTC
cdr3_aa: CASKVGTSGKSSYNEQFF

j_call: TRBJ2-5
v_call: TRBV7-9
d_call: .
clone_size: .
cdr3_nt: TGTGCCAGCAGTCAGATAGCGATTGCAGAGACCCAGTACTTC
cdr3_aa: CASSQIAIAETQYF

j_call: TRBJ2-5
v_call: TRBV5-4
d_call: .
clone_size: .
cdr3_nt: TGTGCCAGCAGCTTGCTTCAAGAGACCCAGTACTTC
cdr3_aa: CASSLLQETQYF

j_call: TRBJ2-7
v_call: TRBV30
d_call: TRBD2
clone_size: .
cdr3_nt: TGTGCCTGGAGAGGGGCTAGCGGGAGTGCCTACGAGCAGTACTTC
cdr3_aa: CAWRGASGSAYEQYF

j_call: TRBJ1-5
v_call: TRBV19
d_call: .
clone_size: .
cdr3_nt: TGTGCCAGTAGTTTTAGGGGGCAGCCCCAGCATTTT
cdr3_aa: CASSFRGQPQHF

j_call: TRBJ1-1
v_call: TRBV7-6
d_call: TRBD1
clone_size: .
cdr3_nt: TGTGCCAGCAGCTCCTATACAGGGGAGAACACTGAAGCTTTCTTT
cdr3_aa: CASSSYTGENTEAFF

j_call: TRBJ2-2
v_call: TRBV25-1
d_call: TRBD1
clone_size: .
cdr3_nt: TGTGCCAGCAGTGGACAGGGTTCCACCGGGGAGCTGTTTTTT
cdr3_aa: CASSGQGSTGELFF

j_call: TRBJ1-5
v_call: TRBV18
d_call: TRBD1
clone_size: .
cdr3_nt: TGTGCCAGCTCTCCCCGGGACAGTAGCAATCAGCCCCAGCATTTT
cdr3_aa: CASSPRDSSNQPQHF

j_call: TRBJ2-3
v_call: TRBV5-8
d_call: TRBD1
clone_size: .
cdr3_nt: TGTGCCAGCAGCTTGGGGGCAGGGGGCAAGGCAGATACGCAGTATTTT
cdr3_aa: CASSLGAGGKADTQYF

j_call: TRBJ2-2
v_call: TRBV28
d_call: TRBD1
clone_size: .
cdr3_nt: TGTGCCAGCTGGACAGGGGGCGGGGAGCTGTTTTTT
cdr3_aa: CASWTGGGELFF

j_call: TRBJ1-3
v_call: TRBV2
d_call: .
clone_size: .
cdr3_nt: TGTGCCAGCAGTGAATCAGGGGCTGGAAACACCATATATTTT
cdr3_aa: CASSESGAGNTIYF